Below are 3 T cell receptor beta chains sequenced from a single sample in a study of T cells after yellow fever vaccination. MiXCR, run by TCRdb on the 5' RACE reads, gives a single entry per CDR3 protein. The table lists about 220,000 distinct CDR3 sequences, approximately 3.3% of them singletons. The sample consisted of CD4+ T cells sorted from PBMCs, taken 10 days after the yellow fever booster vaccination. The receptor set was obtained from a man aged 18 to 29 who received the YFV17D yellow fever vaccine.

This clonotype was found a few times. The rearrangement uses TRBV7-2 and TRBJ2-2; 11 bases are shared with TRBD2. J was trimmed by 5 bases and V by 5 bases; bases with no gene match: 7. The CDR3 has 16 residues. CDR1 and CDR2 from the germline V gene are SGHTA and FQGNSA. The CDR3 region has the DNA TGTGCCAGCAGCACAAAACTAGCGGGGGCAACCGGGGAGCTGTTTTTT. As protein: CASSTKLAGATGELFF.

This clonotype was seen at least ten times. The chain carries TRBV18 and TRBJ2-7; no firm D call. The CDR3 runs 13 residues. From germline, CDR1 is KGHSH and CDR2 LQKENI. Trimming removed 4 bases at V and 7 bases at J, with 14 bases between. The CDR3 bases are TGTGCCAGCTCACTATCGATGGGTGGGGAGCAGTACGTC. Protein product: CASSLSMGGEQYV.

This clonotype was seen more than once but under ten times. The chain joins TRBV10-1 to TRBJ2-3, with TRBD1 matching 8 bases. Germline CDR1 WNHNN, CDR2 SYGVQD (reference sequence). The CDR3 is 12 residues long. V was pared by 6 bases and J by 6 bases, with 2 bases of the junction left unmatched. CDR3 region: CASRGQEDTQYF. DNA for the CDR3: TGCGCCAGCAGGGGACAGGAGGATACGCAGTATTTT.